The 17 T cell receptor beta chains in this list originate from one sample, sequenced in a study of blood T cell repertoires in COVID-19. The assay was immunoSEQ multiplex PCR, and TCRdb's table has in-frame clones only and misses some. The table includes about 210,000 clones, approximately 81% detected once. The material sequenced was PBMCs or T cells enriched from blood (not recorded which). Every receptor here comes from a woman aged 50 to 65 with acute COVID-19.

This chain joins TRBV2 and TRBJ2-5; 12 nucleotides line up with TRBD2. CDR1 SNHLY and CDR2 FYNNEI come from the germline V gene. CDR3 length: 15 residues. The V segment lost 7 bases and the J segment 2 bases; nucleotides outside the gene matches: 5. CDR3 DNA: TGTGCCAGCAACTACCTAGCGGGGGGGCAAGAGACCCAGTACTTC. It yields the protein CASNYLAGGQETQYF.

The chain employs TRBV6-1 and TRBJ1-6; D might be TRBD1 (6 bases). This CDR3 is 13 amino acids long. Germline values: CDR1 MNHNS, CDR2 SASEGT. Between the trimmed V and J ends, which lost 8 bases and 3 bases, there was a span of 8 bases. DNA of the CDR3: TGTGCCAGCGGACAGATCTATAATTCACCCCTCCACTTT. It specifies CASGQIYNSPLHF.

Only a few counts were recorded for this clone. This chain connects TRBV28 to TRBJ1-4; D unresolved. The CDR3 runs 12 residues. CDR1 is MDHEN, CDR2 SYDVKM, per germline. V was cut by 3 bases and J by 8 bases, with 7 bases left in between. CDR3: CASSFRVEKLFF. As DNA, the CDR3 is TGTGCCAGCAGTTTTCGGGTGGAAAAACTGTTTTTT.

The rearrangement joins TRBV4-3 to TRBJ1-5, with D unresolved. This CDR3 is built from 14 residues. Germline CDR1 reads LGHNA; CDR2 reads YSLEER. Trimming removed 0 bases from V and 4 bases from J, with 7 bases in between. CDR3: CASSQDSMNQPQHF. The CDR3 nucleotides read TGCGCCAGCAGCCAAGATTCTATGAATCAGCCCCAGCATTTT.

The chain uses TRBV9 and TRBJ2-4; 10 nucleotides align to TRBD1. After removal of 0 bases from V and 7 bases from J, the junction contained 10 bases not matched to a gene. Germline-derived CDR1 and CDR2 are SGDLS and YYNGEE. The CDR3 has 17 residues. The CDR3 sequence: CASSVEAGQGINNIQYF. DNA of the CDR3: TGTGCCAGCAGCGTAGAAGCGGGACAGGGGATCAACAACATTCAGTACTTC.

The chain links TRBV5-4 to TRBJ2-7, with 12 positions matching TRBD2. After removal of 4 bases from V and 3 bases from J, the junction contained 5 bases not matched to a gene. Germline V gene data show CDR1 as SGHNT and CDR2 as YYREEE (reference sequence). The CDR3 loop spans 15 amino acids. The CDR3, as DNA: TGTGCCAGCAGCATATGGGGACTAGCGGGCTACGAGCAGTACTTC. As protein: CASSIWGLAGYEQYF.

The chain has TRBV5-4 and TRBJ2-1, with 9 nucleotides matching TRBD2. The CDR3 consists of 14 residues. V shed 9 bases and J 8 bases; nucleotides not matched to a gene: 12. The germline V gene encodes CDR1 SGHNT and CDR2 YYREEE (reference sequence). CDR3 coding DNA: TGTGCCATCGCCGGCGGGAGGGCCGGGGATGAGCAGTTCTTC. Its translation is CAIAGGRAGDEQFF.

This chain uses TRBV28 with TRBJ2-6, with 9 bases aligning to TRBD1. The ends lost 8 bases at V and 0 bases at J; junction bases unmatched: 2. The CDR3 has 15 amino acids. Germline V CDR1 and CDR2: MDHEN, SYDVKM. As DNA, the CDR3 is TGTGCCAGCGCACAGGGGGCCTCTGGGGCCAACGTCCTGACTTTC. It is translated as CASAQGASGANVLTF.

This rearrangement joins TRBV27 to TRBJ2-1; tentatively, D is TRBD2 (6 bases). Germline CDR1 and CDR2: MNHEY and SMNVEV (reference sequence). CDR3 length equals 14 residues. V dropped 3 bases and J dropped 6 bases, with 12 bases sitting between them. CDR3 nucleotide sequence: TGTGCCAGCAGTTTTTCGCGGGATGGCAATGAGCAGTTCTTC. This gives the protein CASSFSRDGNEQFF.

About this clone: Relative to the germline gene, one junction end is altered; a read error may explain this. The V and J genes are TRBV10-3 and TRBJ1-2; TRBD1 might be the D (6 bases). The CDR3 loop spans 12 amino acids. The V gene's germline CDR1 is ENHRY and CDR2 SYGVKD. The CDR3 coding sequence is TGTGCCATCAGTGAGTCGGTAAGAGGACAGTCCTTC. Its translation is CAISESVRGQSF.

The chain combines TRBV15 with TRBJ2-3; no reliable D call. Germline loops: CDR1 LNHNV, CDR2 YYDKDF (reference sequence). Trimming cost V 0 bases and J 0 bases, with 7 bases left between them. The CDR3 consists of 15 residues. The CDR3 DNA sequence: TGTGCCACCAGCAGAGAATCGACTAGCACAGATACGCAGTATTTT. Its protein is CATSRESTSTDTQYF.

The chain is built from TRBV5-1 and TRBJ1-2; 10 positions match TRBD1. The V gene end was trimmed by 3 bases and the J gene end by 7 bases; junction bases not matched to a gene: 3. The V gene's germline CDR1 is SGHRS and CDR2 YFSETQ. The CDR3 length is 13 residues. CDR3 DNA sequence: TGCGCCAGCAGCTCGGGACAGGGGACTGGCTACACCTTC. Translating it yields CASSSGQGTGYTF.

The CDR3 loop is CASSLDKGPWQPQHF. The CDR3 DNA reads as TGTGCCAGCAGCTTAGACAAGGGGCCCTGGCAGCCCCAGCATTTT. The chain uses TRBV7-2 and TRBJ1-5; tentative D call: TRBD1 (5 bases). V gave up 1 base and J gave up 7 bases, with 14 bases separating them. The germline gives CDR1 SGHTA, CDR2 FQGNSA. This CDR3 contains 15 residues.

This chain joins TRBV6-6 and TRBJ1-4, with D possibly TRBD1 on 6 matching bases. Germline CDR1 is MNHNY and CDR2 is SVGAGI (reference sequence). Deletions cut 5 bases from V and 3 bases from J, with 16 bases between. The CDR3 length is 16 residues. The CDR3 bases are TGTGCCAGCAGTCTATCGGGGGCTGGTCCTAATGAAAAACTGTTTTTT. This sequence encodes CASSLSGAGPNEKLFF.

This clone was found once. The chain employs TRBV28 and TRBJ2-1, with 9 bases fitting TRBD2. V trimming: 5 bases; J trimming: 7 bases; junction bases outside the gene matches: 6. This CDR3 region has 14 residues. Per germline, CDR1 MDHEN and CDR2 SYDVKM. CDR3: CASSGREGVNEQFF. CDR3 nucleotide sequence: TGTGCCAGCAGTGGGCGGGAGGGGGTGAATGAGCAGTTCTTC.

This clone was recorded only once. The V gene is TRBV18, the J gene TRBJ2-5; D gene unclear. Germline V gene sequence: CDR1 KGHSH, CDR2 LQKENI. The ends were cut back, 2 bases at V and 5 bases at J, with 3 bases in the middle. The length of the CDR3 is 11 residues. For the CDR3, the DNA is TGTGCCAGCTCACCATCGGAGACCCAGTACTTC. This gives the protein CASSPSETQYF.

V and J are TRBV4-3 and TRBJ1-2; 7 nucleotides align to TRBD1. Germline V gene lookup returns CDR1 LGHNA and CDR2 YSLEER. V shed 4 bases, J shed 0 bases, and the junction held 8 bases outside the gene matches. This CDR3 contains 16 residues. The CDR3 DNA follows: TGCGCCAGCAGCCCGACAGGGACTTCGTCTAACTATGGCTACACCTTC. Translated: CASSPTGTSSNYGYTF.